The 4 T cell receptor beta chains presented below share a single source sample, sequenced in a study of Graves' ophthalmopathy and Graves' hyperthyroidism. Amplifying from RNA transcripts, the study obtained TCR beta CDR3 regions. HTBI primers primed a first-round RT-PCR, and a second-round multiplex PCR followed. TCRdb re-derived calls from the multiplex PCR reads in MiXCR, one entry per CDR3 protein. The sample records 450,000 to 600,000 distinct CDR3 sequences, 35% to 40% being singletons. What was sequenced was peripheral blood or thyroid tissue (not recorded which). Receptors originate from an adult man with Graves' hyperthyroidism.

This clonotype turned up a few times. V gene TRBV20-1 combines with J gene TRBJ1-1; D is possibly TRBD1 (6 bases). Germline CDR1 and CDR2: DFQATT and SNEGSKA (reference sequence). V shed 3 bases and J shed 1 base, with 15 bases lying between them. The CDR3 covers 15 residues. In DNA form, the CDR3 reads TGCAGTGCTAGGGCCGACAGGAGGAGGAACACTGAAGCTTTCTTT. It codes for CSARADRRRNTEAFF.

This clonotype was picked up many times. The rearrangement joins TRBV11-3 to TRBJ1-3; 7 bases line up with TRBD1. Germline lookup yields CDR1 SGHNT and CDR2 YENEEA. The V gene end was trimmed by 4 bases and the J gene end by 8 bases; junction bases not matched to a gene: 8. The CDR3 sequence is 14 residues long. This CDR3 reads CASSSTTGRHTIYF. In DNA form, the CDR3 reads TGTGCCAGCAGCTCTACGACAGGGAGGCACACCATATATTTT.

This chain links TRBV5-1 with TRBJ1-1; D is undetermined. This CDR3 comprises 14 residues. The V end was cut by 0 bases, the J end by 8 bases, with 14 bases between. Germline values: CDR1 SGHRS, CDR2 YFSETQ. The DNA of the CDR3 is TGCGCCAGCAGCTTGGGGGTCTGGCCAGCCGAAGCTTTCTTT. This codes for CASSLGVWPAEAFF.

This clonotype came up many times. This rearrangement joins TRBV7-2 to TRBJ1-2; D perhaps matches TRBD1 (5 bases). This CDR3 is built from 14 residues. CDR1 is SGHTA and CDR2 is FQGNSA in the germline V gene. V was trimmed by 10 bases and J by 2 bases, leaving 17 bases between them. CDR3 region: CAIEKTGTNYGYTF. CDR3 coding DNA: TGTGCCATCGAGAAAACCGGGACGAACTATGGCTACACCTTC. Complete variable domain (other parts from reference TRBV7-2 and TRBJ1-2): GAGVSQSPSNKVTEKGKDVELRCDPISGHTALYWYRQSLGQGLEFLIYFQGNSAPDKSGLPSDRFSAERTGGSVSTLTIQRTQQEDSAVYLCAIEKTGTNYGYTFGSGTRLTVV.